This T cell receptor beta chain was recovered during a study of blood T cells in healthy people across ages. Overall study findings and caveats: Donors of long life had a larger count of naive CD4+ cells and greater diversity than aged donors.

V trimming: 6 bases; J trimming: 2 bases; junction bases outside the gene matches: 9. The CDR3 covers 17 residues. It was with a sample-barcoded 5' primer and a J-beta primer mix that a second PCR of roughly 7 to 12 cycles was run. TCRdb fed the 5' RACE reads into MiXCR, producing one record per CDR3 protein. Seen here are hundreds of thousands of distinct CDR3 sequences, 40% to 50% observed once, and the top ten hold nearly 20%. Donors gave around 10 milliliters of peripheral blood apiece. Details on this clonotype: Its matching antigen is unknown.

Sequencing was carried out using blood. The chain carries TRBV12-3 or TRBV12-4 and TRBJ2-3; 12 nucleotides line up with TRBD2. This sequence was found in a man between 60 and 70 years old in good health. In DNA, the CDR3 is TGTGCCAGCAGACTTGGCAGGACTAGCGGGGCCACAGATACGCAGTATTTT. As protein: CASRLGRTSGATDTQYF.